This TCR beta chain was found in a study of blood T cell repertoires in COVID-19. The CDR3 totals 15 residues. CDR1 and CDR2 from the germline V gene are SEHNR and FQNEAQ (reference sequence). V was pared by 5 bases and J by 7 bases, with 15 bases between. Study processing details: Amplification from reference gene primers served as the basis for estimated nucleated cell counts. The protocol was immunoSEQ multiplex PCR, while the TCRdb copy is restricted to in-frame clones and leaves out a portion. The V and J calls and clone size come from that table; D and trimming were worked out from the DNA. The repertoire holds 200,000 or so clones, roughly 90% seen once, with 0.7% to 0.85% in the top ten. In its sample, this clone was seen once.

The rearrangement uses TRBV7-9 and TRBJ1-6, with a possible D match to TRBD1 (6 bases). This sequence was found in a woman aged 65 to 85 with acute or convalescent COVID-19. Sequencing input: peripheral blood. This CDR3 reads CASSTGTDGNSPLHF. In DNA form, the CDR3 reads TGTGCCAGCAGCACAGGGACCGACGGCAATTCACCCCTCCACTTT.